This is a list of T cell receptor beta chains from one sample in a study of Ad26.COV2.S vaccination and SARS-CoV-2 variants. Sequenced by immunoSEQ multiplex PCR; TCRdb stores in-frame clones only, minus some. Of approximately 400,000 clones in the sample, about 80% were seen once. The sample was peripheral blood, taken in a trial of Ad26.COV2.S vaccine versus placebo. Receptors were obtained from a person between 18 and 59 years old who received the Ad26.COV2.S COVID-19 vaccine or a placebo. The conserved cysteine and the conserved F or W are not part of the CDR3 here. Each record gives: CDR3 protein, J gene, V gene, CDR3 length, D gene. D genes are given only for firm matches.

ASSLGRNYEQY | TRBJ2-7 | TRBV12-3/TRBV12-4 | 11 | .
AWSVQGQPQH | TRBJ1-5 | TRBV30 | 10 | .
ASSQEFGTYGYT | TRBJ1-2 | TRBV3-1/TRBV3-2 | 12 | .
ASSGQGATSPLH | TRBJ1-6 | TRBV25-1 | 12 | TRBD1
ASSWDLSGETQY | TRBJ2-5 | TRBV7-9 | 12 | .
ASSYISSYEQY | TRBJ2-7 | TRBV6-6 | 11 | .
ASSRGYTYNEQF | TRBJ2-1 | TRBV3-1/TRBV3-2 | 12 | .
ASRDILAGGGETQY | TRBJ2-5 | TRBV10-2 | 14 | TRBD2
ASSLAPQGDAKNIQY | TRBJ2-4 | TRBV5-1 | 15 | .
ASSLRRGELF | TRBJ2-2 | TRBV7-3 | 10 | .
ATSDSTSGGDEQF | TRBJ2-1 | TRBV24-1 | 13 | TRBD2
ASSPETGEAF | TRBJ1-1 | TRBV18 | 10 | .
ASSYGRGQY | TRBJ2-4 | TRBV6-2/TRBV6-3 | 9 | .
SVAVAGGHFSYNEQF | TRBJ2-1 | TRBV29-1 | 15 | TRBD2
SVALAFETQY | TRBJ2-5 | TRBV29-1 | 10 | .
ASSPSTYGTAPNEQF | TRBJ2-1 | TRBV18 | 15 | .
ASSLGVSGYT | TRBJ1-2 | TRBV7-2 | 10 | .
AIAGLAGYEQF | TRBJ2-1 | TRBV10-3 | 11 | TRBD2
ASSLGEETQY | TRBJ2-5 | TRBV5-1 | 10 | .
ASSSTSGVSSYNEQF | TRBJ2-1 | TRBV7-7 | 15 | TRBD2
ASSPQVTVNTEAF | TRBJ1-1 | TRBV27 | 13 | .
ASSPRSGRGNTGELF | TRBJ2-2 | TRBV7-2 | 15 | TRBD2
ASTRPGAREKLF | TRBJ1-4 | TRBV6-5 | 12 | .
ASSGKNTEAF | TRBJ1-1 | TRBV19 | 10 | .
ASSGHLAKNIQY | TRBJ2-4 | TRBV19 | 12 | .
ASSLSPSGQETQY | TRBJ2-5 | TRBV5-1 | 13 | TRBD2